Below are 32 T cell receptor beta chains sequenced from a single sample in a study of blood T cell repertoires in COVID-19. TCRdb keeps only in-frame clones here, not all; method: immunoSEQ multiplex PCR. Here the sample spans approximately 360,000 clones, approximately 89% being singletons. The sample comprised PBMCs or T cells enriched from blood (not recorded which). These receptors were taken from a middle-aged man in a cohort exposed to, infected with or recovered from COVID-19 (not recorded which).

This chain uses TRBV18 with TRBJ2-7; 7 bases fit TRBD2. Germline CDR1 reads KGHSH; CDR2 reads LQKENI. V trimming: 5 bases; J trimming: 2 bases; junction bases outside the gene matches: 15. The CDR3 runs to 17 residues. CDR3 amino acids: CASSRGGLTGGPYEQYF. The CDR3, as DNA: TGTGCCAGCTCAAGGGGAGGGCTAACGGGAGGTCCCTACGAGCAGTACTTC.

The chain uses TRBV11-2 and TRBJ2-7; 9 positions agree with TRBD2. The J segment lost 4 bases and the V segment lost 4 bases, leaving 8 bases of the junction unmatched. Germline V gene data show CDR1 as SGHAT and CDR2 as FQNNGV. The CDR3 loop spans 15 amino acids. The CDR3 is CASSWREGRIYEQYF. In DNA, the CDR3 is TGTGCCAGCAGCTGGCGGGAGGGCCGTATATACGAGCAGTACTTC.

Only a few counts were recorded for this clone. V gene TRBV7-9 combines with J gene TRBJ1-6; D ambiguous. V lost 5 bases to trimming and J lost 8 bases, with 19 bases between them. The CDR3 covers 16 residues. Germline-derived CDR1 and CDR2 are SEHNR and FQNEAQ (reference sequence). CDR3 sequence reads: CASSQQRGLRDSPLHF. Written as DNA, the CDR3 is TGTGCCAGCAGCCAACAGCGGGGTCTGAGGGATTCACCCCTCCACTTT. Together with reference TRBV7-9 and TRBJ1-6, the CDR3 gives the full variable domain: DTGVSQNPRHKITKRGQNVTFRCDPISEHNRLYWYRQTLGQGPEFLTYFQNEAQLEKSRLLSDRFSAERPKGSFSTLEIQRTEQGDSAMYLCASSQQRGLRDSPLHFGNGTRLTVT.

The chain couples TRBV30 to TRBJ1-3, with 9 bases that match TRBD1. Germline V gene data show CDR1 as GTSNPN and CDR2 as SVGIG (reference sequence). This CDR3 contains 15 residues. V shed 1 base, J shed 0 bases, and the junction held 1 base outside the gene matches. As DNA, the CDR3 is TGTGCCTGGAGTGCGGACAGGGGCTCTGGAAACACCATATATTTT. Its translation is CAWSADRGSGNTIYF.

V usage is TRBV19 and J usage is TRBJ2-7, with D perhaps TRBD1 (5 bases). This CDR3 region has 13 residues. V shed 2 bases and J shed 5 bases, with 10 bases lying between them. Germline loops: CDR1 LNHDA, CDR2 SQIVND (reference sequence). CDR3 loop: CASSISGQNEQYF. As DNA, the CDR3 is TGTGCCAGTAGTATATCAGGGCAGAACGAGCAGTACTTC.

The chain combines TRBV18 with TRBJ1-3, with 7 nucleotides matching TRBD1. The CDR3 covers 13 residues. V lost 6 bases to trimming and J lost 4 bases; unmatched junction nucleotides: 3. Germline V lookup: CDR1 KGHSH, CDR2 LQKENI. CDR3 region: CASSQDRGNTIYF. The CDR3 DNA reads TGTGCCAGCTCCCAGGACAGGGGAAACACCATATATTTT.

The V and J genes are TRBV25-1 and TRBJ2-2, with 7 positions matching TRBD1. This CDR3 is built from 13 residues. Trimming at V came to 5 bases and at J to 12 bases, leaving 9 bases not matched to a gene. Germline V gene sequence: CDR1 MGHDK, CDR2 SYGVNS. The CDR3 sequence: CASSPQTGLKLFF. The DNA of the CDR3 is TGTGCCAGCAGTCCCCAGACAGGGTTGAAGCTGTTTTTT.

The chain has TRBV5-5 and TRBJ2-2; 10 nucleotides agree with TRBD1. Germline values: CDR1 SGHKS, CDR2 YYEKEE (reference sequence). The CDR3 is 16 amino acids. V lost 0 bases, J lost 5 bases, and 4 bases stayed unmatched. CDR3 coding DNA: TGTGCCAGCAGCTTGGGGACAGGGGGAGGTACCGGGGAGCTGTTTTTT. Amino acid sequence: CASSLGTGGGTGELFF.

A single count supports this clone. The V gene is TRBV29-1, the J gene TRBJ1-1, with 8 bases aligning to TRBD1. The V gene's germline CDR1 is SQVTM and CDR2 ANQGSEA. The CDR3 contains 16 residues. Trimming cost V 5 bases and J 5 bases; bases outside gene matches: 16. Written as DNA, the CDR3 is TGCAGCGTTCTTCCATCAGGGGGCGCGAAGGGGACTGAAGCTTTCTTT. Its translation: CSVLPSGGAKGTEAFF. The entire variable domain, with the rest obtained from reference TRBV29-1 and TRBJ1-1, is as follows: SAVISQKPSRDICQRGTSLTIQCQVDSQVTMMFWYRQQPGQSLTLIATANQGSEATYESGFVIDKFPISRPNLTFSTLTVSNMSPEDSSIYLCSVLPSGGAKGTEAFFGQGTRLTVV.

The chain employs TRBV5-1 and TRBJ2-6; D uncertain. This CDR3 spans 15 amino acids. With 3 bases removed from V and 0 bases from J, the gap between germline ends came to 7 bases. Looked up from germline, CDR1 is SGHRS and CDR2 is YFSETQ. The CDR3 DNA reads TGCGCCAGCAGCTACAGTCTCTCTGGGGCCAACGTCCTGACTTTC. Translation gives CASSYSLSGANVLTF.

The J gene is TRBJ2-7, the V gene TRBV9; 8 nucleotides match TRBD2. V lost 3 bases to trimming and J lost 7 bases; unmatched junction nucleotides: 9. CDR1 is SGDLS, CDR2 YYNGEE, per germline. The CDR3 extends over 14 amino acids. Written as DNA, the CDR3 is TGTGCCAGCAGCGGTACTAGCGGAATGGGGGAGCAGTACTTC. Its protein product is CASSGTSGMGEQYF.

This clone has just a few counts. The V gene is TRBV19, the J gene TRBJ1-1; 7 nucleotides match TRBD1. Germline CDR1 LNHDA, CDR2 SQIVND (reference sequence). J lost 5 bases, V lost 4 bases, and 7 bases had no gene match. This CDR3 region has 14 residues. The CDR3 spells CASSTRQGFTEAFF. The CDR3 DNA reads as TGTGCCAGTAGTACCCGACAGGGATTTACTGAAGCTTTCTTT.

The CDR3 sequence: CASMGEGLRDEQFF. CDR3 nucleotide sequence: TGTGCCAGCATGGGGGAGGGCCTCCGGGATGAGCAGTTCTTC. This chain links TRBV2 with TRBJ2-1, with TRBD2 matching 7 bases. V lost 7 bases and J lost 8; bases outside the gene matches: 11. This CDR3 has 14 amino acids. Germline loops: CDR1 SNHLY, CDR2 FYNNEI.

This chain links TRBV13 with TRBJ1-5; 8 bases are shared with TRBD1. Germline V lookup: CDR1 PRHDT, CDR2 FYEKMQ (reference sequence). The CDR3 sequence is 14 residues long. J gave up 7 bases and V 2 bases, and 4 bases lay outside the gene matches. CDR3 loop: CASSLSGGLQPQHF. The CDR3 nucleotides read TGTGCCAGCAGCTTATCAGGGGGCCTGCAGCCCCAGCATTTT. Variable domain in full (rest from reference TRBV13 and TRBJ1-5): AAGVIQSPRHLIKEKRETATLKCYPIPRHDTVYWYQQGPGQDPQFLISFYEKMQSDKGSIPDRFSAQQFSDYHSELNMSSLELGDSALYFCASSLSGGLQPQHFGDGTRLSIL.

This sequence joins TRBV19 and TRBJ2-1; D not certain. The germline gives CDR1 LNHDA, CDR2 SQIVND (reference sequence). Trimming stripped 5 bases from V and 7 bases from J, with 9 bases between. The CDR3 sequence is 12 residues long. The CDR3 here is CASSARVNEQFF. The CDR3 nucleotides are TGTGCCAGTAGTGCCCGGGTGAATGAGCAGTTCTTC. The entire variable domain, with the rest obtained from reference TRBV19 and TRBJ2-1, is as follows: DGGITQSPKYLFRKEGQNVTLSCEQNLNHDAMYWYRQDPGQGLRLIYYSQIVNDFQKGDIAEGYSVSREKKESFPLTVTSAQKNPTAFYLCASSARVNEQFFGPGTRLTVL.

This rearrangement joins TRBV3-1 (or the pseudogene TRBV3-2) to TRBJ2-4; D might be TRBD1 (5 bases). The V and J ends lost 2 bases and 1 base respectively, with 9 bases between them. Germline lookup yields CDR1 LGHDT and CDR2 YNNKEL (reference sequence). CDR3 length equals 15 residues. CDR3 amino acids: CASSQQGWAKNIQYF. As DNA, the CDR3 is TGTGCCAGCAGCCAACAGGGATGGGCCAAAAACATTCAGTACTTC.

The chain uses TRBV10-1 and TRBJ2-2; 8 bases map to TRBD1. The V segment lost 3 bases and the J segment 4 bases; nucleotides outside the gene matches: 7. CDR3 length equals 16 residues. The V gene's germline CDR1 is WNHNN and CDR2 SYGVQD (reference sequence). The CDR3 bases are TGCGCCAGCAGTGACCCAGGACAGGGTGCCACCGGGGAGCTGTTTTTT. This encodes CASSDPGQGATGELFF.

In this sample, this clone turned up once. At one end, the junction sequence differs from germline, possibly due to a read error. The gene calls are TRBV6-5 and TRBJ1-3, with a tentative D call TRBD1 (6 bases). The germline gives CDR1 MNHEY, CDR2 SVGAGI. The CDR3 sequence is 16 residues long. CDR3 nucleotide sequence: TGTGTCAGCAGTTCCGCTCGGACAGAGCCTGGAAACACCATATATTTT. Its protein is CVSSSARTEPGNTIYF.

This chain joins TRBV21-1 and TRBJ2-2; the D call of TRBD1 is as the table states it, not checked on the DNA. TRBV21-1 is marked as a pseudogene. CDR3 length equals 18 residues. The CDR3 DNA is TGTGCCAGCAGCAAAGCTATTCCAGGGAATAGTTGCACCGGGGAGCTGTTTTTT. It encodes CASSKAIPGNSCTGELFF.

Notes on this clone: This same CDR3 is encoded by further DNA sequences in the sample. The V call is TRBV5-1, the J call TRBJ2-7, with TRBD2 identical over 12 bases. V lost 4 bases to trimming and J lost 4 bases; unmatched junction nucleotides: 3. This CDR3 comprises 14 residues. The V gene's germline CDR1 is SGHRS and CDR2 YFSETQ. The CDR3 DNA reads TGCGCCAGCAGCATTGGGACTAGCGGGTACGAGCAGTACTTC. As protein: CASSIGTSGYEQYF.

This clone was counted a few times. The chain combines TRBV19 with TRBJ2-3, with 8 bases fitting TRBD1. This CDR3 is built from 15 residues. Trimming cost V 4 bases and J 1 base; bases outside gene matches: 4. Per germline, CDR1 LNHDA and CDR2 SQIVND (reference sequence). In DNA form, the CDR3 reads TGTGCCAGTAGTACGGACAGGGATCGCACAGATACGCAGTATTTT. Protein sequence: CASSTDRDRTDTQYF.

This chain links TRBV30 with TRBJ1-1, with 12 positions matching TRBD1. The V gene's germline CDR1 is GTSNPN and CDR2 SVGIG (reference sequence). J was trimmed by 0 bases and V by 6 bases; bases with no gene match: 11. The CDR3 has 17 amino acids. The chain's CDR3 is CACGPRDRGLMNTEAFF. The CDR3 DNA reads TGTGCCTGTGGACCTCGGGACAGGGGGCTCATGAACACTGAAGCTTTCTTT.

The gene calls are TRBV11-2 and TRBJ2-2, with 7 positions matching TRBD1. Germline CDR1 SGHAT, CDR2 FQNNGV. V dropped 7 bases and J dropped 2; count of bases not matched to a gene: 7. The CDR3 contains 15 residues. The CDR3 region has the DNA TGTGCCAGCAACACAGGGGCCGTAAACACCGGGGAGCTGTTTTTT. Translation: CASNTGAVNTGELFF. Together with reference TRBV11-2 and TRBJ2-2, the CDR3 gives the full variable domain: EAGVAQSPRYKIIEKRQSVAFWCNPISGHATLYWYQQILGQGPKLLIQFQNNGVVDDSQLPKDRFSAERLKGVDSTLKIQPAKLEDSAVYLCASNTGAVNTGELFFGEGSRLTVL.

This clone occurred a few times. The genes are TRBV27 and TRBJ2-1, with 7 bases fitting TRBD1. Germline CDR1 MNHEY, CDR2 SMNVEV (reference sequence). The CDR3 loop spans 13 amino acids. The V gene end was trimmed by 5 bases and the J gene end by 14 bases; junction bases not matched to a gene: 12. CDR3 nucleotide sequence: TGTGCCAGCAGTACAACTCGACAGGGTCTGGAGTTCTTC. Translation gives CASSTTRQGLEFF.

This clone was picked up one time. The chain has TRBV6-5 and TRBJ1-2; 10 nucleotides line up with TRBD1. Germline V gene data show CDR1 as MNHEY and CDR2 as SVGAGI. Trimming took 2 bases from V and 6 from J; bases not matched to a gene: 3. The CDR3 is made up of 14 amino acids. The CDR3 here is CASSYQTGGDGYTF. DNA for the CDR3: TGTGCCAGCAGTTACCAGACAGGGGGCGATGGCTACACCTTC.

The V gene is TRBV6-5, the J gene TRBJ2-1; TRBD1 aligns across 9 bases. V trimming: 7 bases; J trimming: 6 bases; junction bases outside the gene matches: 10. Germline assignment: CDR1 MNHEY and CDR2 SVGAGI. The CDR3 is 15 residues long. CDR3 residues: CASNRAGTGPNEQFF. The CDR3 coding sequence is TGTGCCAGCAATCGCGCCGGGACAGGGCCCAATGAGCAGTTCTTC.

This rearrangement joins TRBV7-6 to TRBJ2-7; D is ambiguous. Trimming pared 5 bases from V and 4 bases from J, leaving 15 bases between. The CDR3 is 14 amino acids. Germline loops: CDR1 SGHVS, CDR2 FNYEAQ. CDR3 sequence (DNA): TGTGCCAGCAGCCCAGGAATTGTGGGTTACGAGCAGTACTTC. It yields the protein CASSPGIVGYEQYF.

The rearrangement links TRBV7-2 to TRBJ2-7; D might be TRBD2 (5 bases). V lost 2 bases to trimming and J lost 6 bases, with 11 bases between them. The CDR3 consists of 13 residues. Germline CDR1 SGHTA, CDR2 FQGNSA. The CDR3 loop reads CASSLNREGEQYF. CDR3 nucleotide sequence: TGTGCCAGCAGCTTAAACCGGGAAGGCGAGCAGTACTTC.

The chain joins TRBV9 to TRBJ1-6; TRBD1 matches 11 bases. Trimming removed 0 bases from V and 3 bases from J; junction bases left unmatched: 5. This CDR3 region has 18 residues. Germline V gene sequence: CDR1 SGDLS, CDR2 YYNGEE. CDR3 coding DNA: TGTGCCAGCAGCGTAGGTGGGACAGGGGGTAACTATAATTCACCCCTCCACTTT. Amino acid sequence: CASSVGGTGGNYNSPLHF.

The chain employs TRBV19 and TRBJ2-7, with 8 nucleotides matching TRBD1. V lost 3 bases and J lost 3; bases outside the gene matches: 4. The germline V gene encodes CDR1 LNHDA and CDR2 SQIVND (reference sequence). CDR3 length: 14 residues. The CDR3 is CASSITGGNYEQYF. Written as DNA, the CDR3 is TGTGCCAGTAGTATCACAGGGGGGAACTACGAGCAGTACTTC.

The chain employs TRBV7-2 and TRBJ1-2; D remains ambiguous. Per germline, CDR1 SGHTA and CDR2 FQGNSA. Trimming removed 5 bases from V and 4 bases from J, with 17 bases in between. The CDR3 covers 15 residues. CDR3 sequence reads: CASSAAEGSIYGYTF. DNA of the CDR3: TGTGCCAGCAGCGCGGCAGAGGGCAGTATCTATGGCTACACCTTC.

This chain joins TRBV11-2 and TRBJ2-2, with TRBD1 matching over 10 bases. CDR1 and CDR2 (germline): SGHAT, FQNNGV. This CDR3 spans 15 amino acids. Germline trimming cut 5 bases from V and 5 bases from J; bases unmatched to any gene: 5. The CDR3 sequence: CASSVRDRGTGELFF. The CDR3 coding sequence is TGTGCCAGCAGCGTCCGGGACAGGGGAACCGGGGAGCTGTTTTTT.